This entry describes one T cell receptor beta chain. Its cognate antigen is unknown. The sample is drawn from a study of T cells in localized non-small cell lung cancer. General observations from the study: A higher density of T cells in blood coincided with extended overall survival. The greatest T cell clonality was found in uninvolved adjacent lung (higher than in tumor). As only one tumor region underwent sequencing, heterogeneity remains possible.

Data came from immunoSEQ multiplex PCR; TCRdb stores just in-frame clones and leaves some out. The table has about 20,000 clones, around 87% seen once. The sequencing here drew on PBMCs, taken before any cancer treatment. The TCR sequence derives from a man between 40 and 70 years old with stage II squamous cell lung carcinoma.

The CDR3 coding sequence is TGTGCCAGTAGTCCGGGGCAGGGGTTTATTGGCACTGAAGCTTTCTTT. The encoded protein is CASSPGQGFIGTEAFF. This chain connects TRBV19 to TRBJ1-1, with TRBD1 as a possible D gene (6 bases). The V end was cut by 5 bases, the J end by 4 bases, with 20 bases between. There are 16 residues in the CDR3. Looked up from germline, CDR1 is LNHDA and CDR2 is SQIVND (reference sequence).